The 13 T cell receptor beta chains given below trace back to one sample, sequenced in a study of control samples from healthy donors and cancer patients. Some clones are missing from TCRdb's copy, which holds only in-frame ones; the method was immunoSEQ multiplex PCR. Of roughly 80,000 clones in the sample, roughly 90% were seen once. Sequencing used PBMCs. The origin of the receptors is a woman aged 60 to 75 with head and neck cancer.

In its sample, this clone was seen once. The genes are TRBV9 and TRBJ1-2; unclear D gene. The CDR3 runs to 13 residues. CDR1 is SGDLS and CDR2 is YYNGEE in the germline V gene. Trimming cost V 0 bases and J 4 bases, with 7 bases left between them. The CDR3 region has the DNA TGTGCCAGCAGCGTAGAGGGAGGCTATGGCTACACCTTC. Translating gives CASSVEGGYGYTF.

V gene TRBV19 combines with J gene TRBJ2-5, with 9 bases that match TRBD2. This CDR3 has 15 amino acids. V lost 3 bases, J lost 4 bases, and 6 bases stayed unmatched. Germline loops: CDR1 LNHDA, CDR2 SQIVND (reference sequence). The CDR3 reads CASSIVAGEGETQYF. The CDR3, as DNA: TGTGCCAGTAGTATTGTAGCGGGAGAAGGAGAGACCCAGTACTTC.

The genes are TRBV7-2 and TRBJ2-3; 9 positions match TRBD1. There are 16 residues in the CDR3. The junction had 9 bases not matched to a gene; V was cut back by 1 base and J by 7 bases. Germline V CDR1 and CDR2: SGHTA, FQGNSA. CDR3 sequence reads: CASSLVGTGNPNTQYF. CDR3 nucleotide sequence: TGTGCCAGCAGCTTAGTTGGGACAGGGAACCCAAATACGCAGTATTTT.

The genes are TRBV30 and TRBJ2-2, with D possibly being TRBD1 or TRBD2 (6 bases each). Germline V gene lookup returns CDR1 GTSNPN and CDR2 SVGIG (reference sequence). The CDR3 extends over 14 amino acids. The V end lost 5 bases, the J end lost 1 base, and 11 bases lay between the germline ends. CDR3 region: CAWLGGKNTGELFF. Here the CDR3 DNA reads TGTGCCTGGCTAGGGGGGAAGAACACCGGGGAGCTGTTTTTT.

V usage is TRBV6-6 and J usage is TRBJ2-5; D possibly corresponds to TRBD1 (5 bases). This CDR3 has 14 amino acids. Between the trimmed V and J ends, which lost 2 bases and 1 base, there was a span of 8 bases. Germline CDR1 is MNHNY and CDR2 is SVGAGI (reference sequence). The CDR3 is CASSYAGPQETQYF. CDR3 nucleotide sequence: TGTGCCAGCAGTTACGCAGGGCCCCAAGAGACCCAGTACTTC.

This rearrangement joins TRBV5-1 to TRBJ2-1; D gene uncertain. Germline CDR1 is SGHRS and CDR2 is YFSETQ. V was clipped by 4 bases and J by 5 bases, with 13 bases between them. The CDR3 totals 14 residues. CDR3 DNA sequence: TGCGCCAGCAGCGTCCTTGGGTCTGACAATGAGCAGTTCTTC. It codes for CASSVLGSDNEQFF. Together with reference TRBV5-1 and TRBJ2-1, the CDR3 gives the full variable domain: KAGVTQTPRYLIKTRGQQVTLSCSPISGHRSVSWYQQTPGQGLQFLFEYFSETQRNKGNFPGRFSGRQFSNSRSEMNVSTLELGDSALYLCASSVLGSDNEQFFGPGTRLTVL.

The CDR3 protein is CASSFWTTGLAGVNEQFF. The CDR3 nucleotides are TGTGCCAGCAGTTTCTGGACTACCGGGCTAGCGGGAGTAAATGAGCAGTTCTTC. The chain has TRBV27 and TRBJ2-1, with TRBD2 matching 10 bases. J was trimmed by 7 bases and V by 3 bases; bases with no gene match: 15. Germline V gene sequence: CDR1 MNHEY, CDR2 SMNVEV (reference sequence). The CDR3 covers 18 residues.

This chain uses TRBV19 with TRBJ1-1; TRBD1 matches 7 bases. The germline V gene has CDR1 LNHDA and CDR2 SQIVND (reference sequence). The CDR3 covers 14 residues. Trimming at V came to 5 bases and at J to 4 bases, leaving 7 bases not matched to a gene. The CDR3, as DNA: TGTGCCAGTAGTCAACAGGGGCGGAGCACTGAAGCTTTCTTT. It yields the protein CASSQQGRSTEAFF.

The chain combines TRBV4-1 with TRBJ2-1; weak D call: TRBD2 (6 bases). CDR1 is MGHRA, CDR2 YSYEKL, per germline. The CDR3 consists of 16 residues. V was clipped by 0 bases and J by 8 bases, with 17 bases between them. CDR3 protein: CASSQDGQGGIDEQFF. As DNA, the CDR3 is TGCGCCAGCAGCCAAGATGGGCAGGGAGGAATCGATGAGCAGTTCTTC.

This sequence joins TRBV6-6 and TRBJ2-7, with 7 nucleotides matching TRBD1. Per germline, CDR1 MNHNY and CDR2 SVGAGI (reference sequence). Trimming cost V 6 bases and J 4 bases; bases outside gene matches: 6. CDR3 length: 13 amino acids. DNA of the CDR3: TGTGCCAGCAGCCCATCACAGGGGTACGAGCAGTACTTC. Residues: CASSPSQGYEQYF.

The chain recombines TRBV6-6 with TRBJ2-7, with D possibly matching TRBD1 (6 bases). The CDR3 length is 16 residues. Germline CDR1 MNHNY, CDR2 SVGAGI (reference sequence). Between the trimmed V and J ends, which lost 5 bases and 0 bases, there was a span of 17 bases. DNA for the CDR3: TGTGCCAGCAGTCGATCGTGGACAGTCAGCTCCTACGAGCAGTACTTC. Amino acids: CASSRSWTVSSYEQYF.

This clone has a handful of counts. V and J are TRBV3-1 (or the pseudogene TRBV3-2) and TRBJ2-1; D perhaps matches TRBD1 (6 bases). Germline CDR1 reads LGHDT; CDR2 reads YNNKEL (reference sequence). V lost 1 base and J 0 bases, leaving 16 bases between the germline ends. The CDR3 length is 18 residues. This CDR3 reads CASSQVTQGWSSYNEQFF. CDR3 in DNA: TGTGCCAGCAGCCAAGTTACCCAGGGGTGGAGCTCCTACAATGAGCAGTTCTTC.

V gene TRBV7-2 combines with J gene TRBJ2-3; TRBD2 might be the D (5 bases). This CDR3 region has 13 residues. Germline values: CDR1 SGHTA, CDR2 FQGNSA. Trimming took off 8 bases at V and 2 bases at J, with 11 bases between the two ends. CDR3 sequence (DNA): TGTGCCAGCGGTAAGCGGTTCACAGATACGCAGTATTTT. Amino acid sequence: CASGKRFTDTQYF.